Included here is one T cell receptor (beta chain) sequence, with context. Its specificity is unknown. This specimen belongs to a study of T cell responses to AZD1222 COVID-19 vaccine. Study findings and constraints: Baseline seropositivity occurred in only a handful of AZD1222 recipients. The sample set comprised mostly white British donors with more females, and clonal diversity was possibly underestimated.

The table came from immunoSEQ multiplex PCR; TCRdb's copy has only in-frame clones and leaves some out. The data contain about 120,000 clones, 90% of them singletons. Looked up from germline, CDR1 is SGHRS and CDR2 is YFSETQ. Trimming took 0 bases from V and 0 from J, leaving 13 bases between them. This CDR3 is 18 amino acids long. This TCR was sampled from an adult who received the MenACWY meningococcal vaccine as a control. The chain joins TRBV5-1 to TRBJ1-6, with D perhaps matching TRBD1 (5 bases). The material was peripheral blood, obtained 28 days after the second dose of the MenACWY control vaccine. CDR3 region: CASSLEGQQSSYNSPLHF. As DNA, the CDR3 is TGCGCCAGCAGCTTGGAGGGGCAACAGAGCTCCTATAATTCACCCCTCCACTTT.